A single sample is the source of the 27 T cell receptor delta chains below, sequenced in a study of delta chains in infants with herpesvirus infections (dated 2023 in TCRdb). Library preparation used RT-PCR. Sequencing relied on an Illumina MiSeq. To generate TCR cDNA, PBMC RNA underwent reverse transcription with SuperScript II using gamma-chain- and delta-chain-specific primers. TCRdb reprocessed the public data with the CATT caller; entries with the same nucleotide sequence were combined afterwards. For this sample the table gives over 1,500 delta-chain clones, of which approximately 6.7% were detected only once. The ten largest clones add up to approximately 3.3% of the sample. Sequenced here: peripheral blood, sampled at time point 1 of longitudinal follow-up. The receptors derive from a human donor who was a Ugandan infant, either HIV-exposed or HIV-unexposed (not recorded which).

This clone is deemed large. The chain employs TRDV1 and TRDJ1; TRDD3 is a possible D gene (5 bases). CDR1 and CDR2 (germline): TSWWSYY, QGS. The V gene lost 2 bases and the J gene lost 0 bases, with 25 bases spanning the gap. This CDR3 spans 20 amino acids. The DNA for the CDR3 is TGTGCTCTTGGGGAATCCCCACGCGTCGGCCGGTGGGGTCACACCGATAAACTCATCTTT. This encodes CALGESPRVGRWGHTDKLIF.

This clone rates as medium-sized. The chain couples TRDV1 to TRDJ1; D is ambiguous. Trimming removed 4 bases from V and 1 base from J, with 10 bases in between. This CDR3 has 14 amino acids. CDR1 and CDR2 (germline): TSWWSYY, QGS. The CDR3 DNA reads TGTGCTCTTGGGGGTCTCCCCGCCACCGATAAACTCATCTTT. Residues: CALGGLPATDKLIF.

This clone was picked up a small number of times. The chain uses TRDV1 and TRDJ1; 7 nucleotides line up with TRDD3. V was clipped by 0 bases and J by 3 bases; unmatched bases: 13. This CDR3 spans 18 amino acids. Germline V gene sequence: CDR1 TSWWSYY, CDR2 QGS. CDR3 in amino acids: CALGELSQLGVLSDKLIF. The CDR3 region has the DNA TGTGCTCTTGGGGAACTTTCGCAGCTGGGGGTCCTATCCGATAAACTCATCTTT.

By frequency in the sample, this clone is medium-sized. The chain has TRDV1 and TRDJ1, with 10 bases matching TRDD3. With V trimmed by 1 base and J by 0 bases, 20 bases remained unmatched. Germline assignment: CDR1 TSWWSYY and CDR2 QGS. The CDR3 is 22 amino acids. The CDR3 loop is CALGEHVTFRRTGGSYTDKLIF. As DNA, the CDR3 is TGTGCTCTTGGGGAACATGTGACCTTCCGACGTACTGGGGGATCGTACACCGATAAACTCATCTTT.

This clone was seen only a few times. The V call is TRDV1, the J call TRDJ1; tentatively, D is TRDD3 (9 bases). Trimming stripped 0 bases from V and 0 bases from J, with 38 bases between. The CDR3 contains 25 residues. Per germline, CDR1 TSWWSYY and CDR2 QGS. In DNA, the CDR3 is TGTGCTCTTGGGGAACTCAACCTTCCTAAAGGACATCTTACTGGGGGAGCAGGGTACACCGATAAACTCATCTTT. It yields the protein CALGELNLPKGHLTGGAGYTDKLIF.

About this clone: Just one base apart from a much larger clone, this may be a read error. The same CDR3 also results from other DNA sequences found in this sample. The CDR3 sequence: CALGDTSWGADKLIF. CDR3 in DNA: TGTGCTCTTGGGGACACGTCGTGGGGGGCTGATAAACTCATCTTT. The chain couples TRDV1 to TRDJ1; tentatively, D is TRDD3 (6 bases). Per the germline V gene, CDR1 is TSWWSYY and CDR2 is QGS. Trimming removed 3 bases at V and 5 bases at J, with 16 bases between. CDR3 length: 15 residues.

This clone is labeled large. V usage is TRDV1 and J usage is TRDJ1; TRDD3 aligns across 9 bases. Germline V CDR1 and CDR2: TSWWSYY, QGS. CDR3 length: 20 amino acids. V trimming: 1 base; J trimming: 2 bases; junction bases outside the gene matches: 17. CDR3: CALGEPEASSTGGPTDKLIF. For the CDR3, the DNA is TGTGCTCTTGGGGAACCGGAGGCCTCCAGTACTGGGGGACCTACCGATAAACTCATCTTT.

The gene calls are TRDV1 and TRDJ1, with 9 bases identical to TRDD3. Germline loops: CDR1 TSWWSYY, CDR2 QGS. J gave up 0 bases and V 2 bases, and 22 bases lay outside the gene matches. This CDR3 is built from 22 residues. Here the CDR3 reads CALGEVSLVVPPLGEYTDKLIF. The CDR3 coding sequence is TGTGCTCTTGGGGAAGTTTCCCTCGTGGTGCCCCCACTGGGGGAGTACACCGATAAACTCATCTTT.

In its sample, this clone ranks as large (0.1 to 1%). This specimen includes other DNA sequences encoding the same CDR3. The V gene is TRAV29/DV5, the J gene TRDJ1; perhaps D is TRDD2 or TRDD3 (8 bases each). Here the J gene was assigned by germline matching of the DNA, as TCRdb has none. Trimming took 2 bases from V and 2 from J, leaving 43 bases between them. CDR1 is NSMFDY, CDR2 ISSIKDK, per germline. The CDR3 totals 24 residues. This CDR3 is CAARRSSYLFTRGRGIAGTDKLIF. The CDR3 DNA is TGTGCAGCAAGACGGTCTTCCTACCTTTTTACGCGCGGTCGGGGGATAGCAGGGACCGATAAACTCATCTTT.

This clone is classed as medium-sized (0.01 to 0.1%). The DNA of the CDR3 is TGTGCAGCAAGCTACAGAGCAGGGGGTTATTACACCGATAAACTCATCTTT. It is translated as CAASYRAGGYYTDKLIF. The J gene is TRDJ1, the V gene TRAV29/DV5, with D possibly TRDD3 on 5 matching bases. Per the germline V gene, CDR1 is NSMFDY and CDR2 is ISSIKDK. The CDR3 extends over 17 amino acids. V gave up 1 base and J gave up 0 bases, with 19 bases separating them.

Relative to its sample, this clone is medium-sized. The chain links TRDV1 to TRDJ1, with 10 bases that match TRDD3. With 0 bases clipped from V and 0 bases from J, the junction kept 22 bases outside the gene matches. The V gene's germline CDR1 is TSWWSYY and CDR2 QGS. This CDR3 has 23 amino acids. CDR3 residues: CALGELASYEYWGIPPYTDKLIF. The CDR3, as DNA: TGTGCTCTTGGGGAACTAGCCTCCTACGAATACTGGGGGATCCCCCCTTACACCGATAAACTCATCTTT.

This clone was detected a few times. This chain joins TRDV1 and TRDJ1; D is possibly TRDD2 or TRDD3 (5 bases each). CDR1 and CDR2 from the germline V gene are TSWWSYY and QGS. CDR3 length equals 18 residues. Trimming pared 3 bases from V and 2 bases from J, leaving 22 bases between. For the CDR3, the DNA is TGTGCTCTTGGGGACCTTGTGGGGCCTACGGAGCAGACCGATAAACTCATCTTT. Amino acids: CALGDLVGPTEQTDKLIF.

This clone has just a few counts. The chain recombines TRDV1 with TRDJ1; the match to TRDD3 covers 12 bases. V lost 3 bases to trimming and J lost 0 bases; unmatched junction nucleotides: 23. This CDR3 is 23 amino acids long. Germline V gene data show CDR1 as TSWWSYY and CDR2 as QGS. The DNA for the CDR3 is TGTGCTCTTGGGGAGTCGGATTGTTCCGTACTGGGGGATACCGGAGTGTACACCGATAAACTCATCTTT. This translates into CALGESDCSVLGDTGVYTDKLIF.

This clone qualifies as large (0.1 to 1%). CDR3 DNA sequence: TGTGCTCTTGGGGAATCGCTCCCCGGATACGGGACCGATAAACTCATCTTT. It codes for CALGESLPGYGTDKLIF. The chain uses TRDV1 and TRDJ1; 7 nucleotides line up with TRDD3. The ends lost 2 bases at V and 2 bases at J; junction bases unmatched: 11. This CDR3 spans 17 amino acids. Germline values: CDR1 TSWWSYY, CDR2 QGS.

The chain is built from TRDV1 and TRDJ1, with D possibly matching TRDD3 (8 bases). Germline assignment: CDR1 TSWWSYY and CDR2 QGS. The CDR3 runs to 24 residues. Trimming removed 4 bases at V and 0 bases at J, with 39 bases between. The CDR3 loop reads CALGAFSLPGIRLTGGYYTDKLIF. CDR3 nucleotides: TGTGCTCTTGGGGCTTTTTCCCTTCCTGGAATACGCCTTACTGGGGGTTATTACACCGATAAACTCATCTTT.

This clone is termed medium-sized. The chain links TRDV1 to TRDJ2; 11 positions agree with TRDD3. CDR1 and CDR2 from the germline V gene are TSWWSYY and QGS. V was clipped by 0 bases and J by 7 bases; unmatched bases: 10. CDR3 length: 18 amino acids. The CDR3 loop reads CALGELARHWGIKAQLFF. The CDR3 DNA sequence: TGTGCTCTTGGGGAACTAGCACGGCACTGGGGGATAAAAGCACAACTCTTCTTT.

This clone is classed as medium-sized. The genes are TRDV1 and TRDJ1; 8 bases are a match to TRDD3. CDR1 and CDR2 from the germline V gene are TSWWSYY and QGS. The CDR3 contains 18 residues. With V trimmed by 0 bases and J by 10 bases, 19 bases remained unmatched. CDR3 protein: CALGELVRVLGALGRLIF. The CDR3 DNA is TGTGCTCTTGGGGAACTAGTCCGTGTACTGGGGGCCCTAGGGAGACTCATCTTT.

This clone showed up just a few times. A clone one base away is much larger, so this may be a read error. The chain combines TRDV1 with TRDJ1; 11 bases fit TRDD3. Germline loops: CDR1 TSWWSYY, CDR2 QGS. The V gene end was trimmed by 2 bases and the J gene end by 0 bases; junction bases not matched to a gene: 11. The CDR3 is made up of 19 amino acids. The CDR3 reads CALGELTLGDTQYTDKLIF. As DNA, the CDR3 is TGTGCTCTTGGGGAATTAACCTTGGGGGATACGCAGTACACCGATAAACTCATCTTT.

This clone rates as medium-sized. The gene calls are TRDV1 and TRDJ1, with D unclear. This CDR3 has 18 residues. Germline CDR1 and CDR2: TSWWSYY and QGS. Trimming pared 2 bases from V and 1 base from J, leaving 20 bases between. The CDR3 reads CALGEVSPWVFFTDKLIF. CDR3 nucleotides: TGTGCTCTTGGGGAAGTCTCACCGTGGGTCTTCTTCACCGATAAACTCATCTTT.

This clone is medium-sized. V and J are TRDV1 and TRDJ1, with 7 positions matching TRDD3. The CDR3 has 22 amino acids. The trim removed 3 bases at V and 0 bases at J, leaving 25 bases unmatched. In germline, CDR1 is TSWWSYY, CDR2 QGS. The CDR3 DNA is TGTGCTCTTGGGGACCCATGGTCCCCTTTCCCTGTACTGGGGCCTAACACCGATAAACTCATCTTT. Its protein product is CALGDPWSPFPVLGPNTDKLIF.

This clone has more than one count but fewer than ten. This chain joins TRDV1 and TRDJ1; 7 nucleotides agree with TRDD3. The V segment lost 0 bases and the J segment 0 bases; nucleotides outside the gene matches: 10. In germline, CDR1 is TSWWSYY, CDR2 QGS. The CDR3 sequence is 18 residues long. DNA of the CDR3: TGTGCTCTTGGGGAACTTTGGGGTGGGGGACAGAACACCGATAAACTCATCTTT. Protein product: CALGELWGGGQNTDKLIF.

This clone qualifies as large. The CDR3 DNA reads TGTGCTCTTGGGGAACCCTCTCCCACTGGGGGATCCTCGTACACCGATAAACTCATCTTT. Its translation: CALGEPSPTGGSSYTDKLIF. This sequence joins TRDV1 and TRDJ1; 10 bases match TRDD3. The CDR3 covers 20 residues. V trimming: 1 base; J trimming: 0 bases; junction bases outside the gene matches: 14. The germline gives CDR1 TSWWSYY, CDR2 QGS.

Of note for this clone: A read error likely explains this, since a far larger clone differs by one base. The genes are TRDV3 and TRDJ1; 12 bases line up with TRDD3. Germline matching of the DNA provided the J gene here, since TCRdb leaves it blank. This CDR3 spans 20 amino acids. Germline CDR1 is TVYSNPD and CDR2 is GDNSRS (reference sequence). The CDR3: CASKKPSSVLGDTGTNKLIF. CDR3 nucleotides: TGTGCCTCGAAGAAGCCTTCTTCAGTACTGGGGGATACTGGCACCAATAAACTCATCTTT.

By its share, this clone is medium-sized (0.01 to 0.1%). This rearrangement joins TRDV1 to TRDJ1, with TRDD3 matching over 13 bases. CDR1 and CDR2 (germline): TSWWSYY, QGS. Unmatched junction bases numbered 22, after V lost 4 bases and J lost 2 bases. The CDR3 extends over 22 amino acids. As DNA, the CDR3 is TGTGCTCTTGGGGCTCGGCCTGCAGAGGGACTACTGGGGGATACGGGGACCGATAAACTCATCTTT. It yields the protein CALGARPAEGLLGDTGTDKLIF.

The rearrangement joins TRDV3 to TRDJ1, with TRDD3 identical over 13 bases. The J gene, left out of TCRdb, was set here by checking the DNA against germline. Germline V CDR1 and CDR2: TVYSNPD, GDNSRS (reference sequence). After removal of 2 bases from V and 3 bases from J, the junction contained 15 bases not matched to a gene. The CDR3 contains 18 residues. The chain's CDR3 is CAFYCTGGYVVGADKLIF. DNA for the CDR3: TGTGCCTTTTACTGTACTGGGGGATACGTGGTCGGGGCCGATAAACTCATCTTT.

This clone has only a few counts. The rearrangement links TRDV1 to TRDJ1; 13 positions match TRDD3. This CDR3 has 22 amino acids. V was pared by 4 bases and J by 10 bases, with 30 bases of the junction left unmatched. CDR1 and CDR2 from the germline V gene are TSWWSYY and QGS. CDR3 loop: CALGVALPTVSTGGYANGGLIF. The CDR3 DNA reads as TGTGCTCTTGGGGTCGCCCTTCCTACGGTATCTACTGGGGGATACGCCAATGGTGGACTCATCTTT.

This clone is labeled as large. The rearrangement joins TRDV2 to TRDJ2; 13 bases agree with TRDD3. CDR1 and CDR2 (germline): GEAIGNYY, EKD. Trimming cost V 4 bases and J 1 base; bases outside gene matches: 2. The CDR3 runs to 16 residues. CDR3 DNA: TGTGCCTGTGATACTGGGGGATACGATTTGACAGCACAACTCTTCTTT. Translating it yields CACDTGGYDLTAQLFF.